Following are 14 T cell receptor beta chains from one sample sequenced in a study of a mutant IDH1 vaccine in newly diagnosed glioma. Time point reported: baseline, week 1 (first vaccination visit). Indicated treatment: pre-vaccination baseline after standard-of-care therapy. Measured with immunoSEQ multiplex PCR; TCRdb has only the in-frame clones, and not every one. This table has under 90,000 clones, less than 85% appearing once. The material sequenced was PBMCs, taken from a glioma patient treated with radiotherapy, temozolomide or both. These receptors came from a man over 45 with glioma.

This clone was seen just once. The chain couples TRBV6-6 to TRBJ2-5; D may be TRBD1 (6 bases). V lost 7 bases and J lost 5, with 17 bases in between. The CDR3 consists of 14 residues. Per the germline V gene, CDR1 is MNHNY and CDR2 is SVGAGI (reference sequence). The CDR3 nucleotides are TGTGCCAGCACCCAGGGGAGCGCATACGAGACCCAGTACTTC. Its protein is CASTQGSAYETQYF.

The chain carries TRBV5-4 and TRBJ1-2; D may be TRBD1 (6 bases). Trimming left V 0 bases short and J 2 bases short, with 14 bases between. Germline lookup yields CDR1 SGHNT and CDR2 YYREEE (reference sequence). The CDR3 contains 16 residues. CDR3 amino acids: CASSLDRAQTNYGYTF. CDR3 sequence (DNA): TGTGCCAGCAGCTTGGACAGGGCTCAGACAAACTATGGCTACACCTTC. The variable domain in full, completed from reference TRBV5-4 and TRBJ1-2, reads ETGVTQSPTHLIKTRGQQVTLRCSSQSGHNTVSWYQQALGQGPQFIFQYYREEENGRGNFPPRFSGLQFPNYSSELNVNALELDDSALYLCASSLDRAQTNYGYTFGSGTRLTVV.

The chain has TRBV6-6 and TRBJ1-2, with 8 bases identical to TRBD1. The ends lost 3 bases at V and 4 bases at J; junction bases unmatched: 4. The germline CDR1 and CDR2 sequences are MNHNY and SVGAGI (reference sequence). This CDR3 is 14 amino acids long. The CDR3 loop reads CASSYSDRGYGYTF. The CDR3 DNA reads TGTGCCAGCAGTTATAGCGACAGGGGCTATGGCTACACCTTC.

This rearrangement joins TRBV5-1 to TRBJ2-5, with no clear D. V gave up 3 bases and J gave up 1 base, with 10 bases separating them. This CDR3 has 14 residues. Germline-derived CDR1 and CDR2 are SGHRS and YFSETQ. The CDR3 protein is CASSSSSAQETQYF. The CDR3 DNA reads TGCGCCAGCAGCTCTTCAAGTGCCCAAGAGACCCAGTACTTC.

V gene TRBV29-1 combines with J gene TRBJ2-1; D might be TRBD1 or TRBD2, each matching 5 bases. From germline, CDR1 is SQVTM and CDR2 ANQGSEA. The CDR3 spans 13 residues. The V gene lost 7 bases and the J gene lost 8 bases, with 18 bases spanning the gap. CDR3 amino acids: CSARDGDWDEQFF. DNA for the CDR3: TGCAGCGCCCGGGACGGAGATTGGGATGAGCAGTTCTTC.

This clone turned up a few times. The chain combines TRBV9 with TRBJ2-2; D is unresolved. CDR1 is SGDLS and CDR2 is YYNGEE in the germline V gene. The CDR3 consists of 14 residues. Trimming removed 1 base at V and 6 bases at J, with 10 bases between. The CDR3 nucleotides are TGTGCCAGCAGCGTAATGGAGACGGCCGGGGAGCTGTTTTTT. Translated, it gives CASSVMETAGELFF. The full variable domain, in which reference TRBV9 and TRBJ2-2 provide the parts outside the CDR3, is DSGVTQTPKHLITATGQRVTLRCSPRSGDLSVYWYQQSLDQGLQFLIQYYNGEERAKGNILERFSAQQFPDLHSELNLSSLELGDSALYFCASSVMETAGELFFGEGSRLTVL.

The J gene is TRBJ2-7, the V gene TRBV18, with D maybe TRBD1 (6 bases). The CDR3 is made up of 14 amino acids. Trimming took 4 bases from V and 9 from J, leaving 19 bases between them. CDR1 and CDR2 (germline): KGHSH, LQKENI. For the CDR3, the DNA is TGTGCCAGCTCACGGGACAAGACTCCTACCGGGCAGTACTTC. Translated: CASSRDKTPTGQYF.

The chain carries TRBV28 and TRBJ1-2; no clear D. V lost 4 bases and J 8 bases, leaving 11 bases between the germline ends. The CDR3 runs 12 residues. Germline loops: CDR1 MDHEN, CDR2 SYDVKM. The CDR3 loop is CASSSEGIGYTF. CDR3 bases: TGTGCCAGCAGTTCGGAGGGTATCGGCTACACCTTC.

This clone was seen at least ten times. The J gene is TRBJ1-1, the V gene TRBV30, with 8 bases aligning to TRBD1. The CDR3 loop spans 16 amino acids. Germline-derived CDR1 and CDR2 are GTSNPN and SVGIG (reference sequence). With 1 base clipped from V and 4 bases from J, the junction kept 11 bases outside the gene matches. The CDR3 bases are TGTGCCTGGAGTGCTAGGACTCCAGGGGGCCGCACTGAAGCTTTCTTT. Amino acid sequence: CAWSARTPGGRTEAFF.

The chain carries TRBV29-1 and TRBJ1-4; no reliable D call. Germline V gene lookup returns CDR1 SQVTM and CDR2 ANQGSEA. V dropped 4 bases and J dropped 8 bases, with 8 bases sitting between them. This CDR3 comprises 11 residues. The CDR3 loop reads CSVGRREKLFF. CDR3 nucleotide sequence: TGCAGCGTTGGACGGCGGGAAAAACTGTTTTTT.

The J gene is TRBJ2-7, the V gene TRBV6-5; D gene ambiguous. CDR3 size: 13 residues. Deletions cut 1 base from V and 1 base from J, with 5 bases between. Germline loops: CDR1 MNHEY, CDR2 SVGAGI. The CDR3 protein is CASSYLGSYEQYF. The CDR3, as DNA: TGTGCCAGCAGTTACTTGGGATCCTACGAGCAGTACTTC.

The V call is TRBV28, the J call TRBJ2-7; 9 positions match TRBD1. Germline CDR1 is MDHEN and CDR2 is SYDVKM. The CDR3 is made up of 12 amino acids. Germline trimming cut 4 bases from V and 8 bases from J; bases unmatched to any gene: 3. The CDR3 protein is CASSWNRGQQYF. CDR3 nucleotides: TGTGCCAGCAGTTGGAACAGGGGGCAGCAGTACTTC.

The gene calls are TRBV6-6 and TRBJ2-7; TRBD1 matches at 8 bases. CDR1 is MNHNY, CDR2 SVGAGI, per germline (reference sequence). The CDR3 length is 12 residues. J gave up 3 bases and V 6 bases, and 1 base lay outside the gene matches. This CDR3 reads CASRDRDYEQYF. The CDR3 bases are TGTGCCAGCAGGGACAGGGACTACGAGCAGTACTTC.

This CDR3 is CASSERSFYEQYF. As DNA, the CDR3 is TGTGCCAGCAGTGAAAGGTCATTCTACGAGCAGTACTTC. The chain recombines TRBV6-1 with TRBJ2-7; D call uncertain. The CDR3 sequence is 13 residues long. The germline V and J ends were trimmed by 2 bases and 3 bases, with 8 bases remaining between them. Germline values: CDR1 MNHNS, CDR2 SASEGT.